These 3 T cell receptor beta chains came from one sample sequenced in a study of blood T cell repertoires in COVID-19. The repertoire was sequenced with immunoSEQ multiplex PCR; TCRdb's copy has only in-frame clones and lacks some. Found here are about 170,000 clones, more than 75% of them singletons; the top ten hold 2.5% to 3%. The specimen sequenced was peripheral blood. The origin of the receptors is a woman over 75 with COVID-19, enrolled during active disease.

This clone was seen just once. The J gene is TRBJ1-1, the V gene TRBV11-2, with D perhaps matching TRBD1 (5 bases). This CDR3 has 15 amino acids. Trimming removed 1 base at V and 1 base at J, with 10 bases between. Germline assignment: CDR1 SGHAT and CDR2 FQNNGV. CDR3 bases: TGTGCCAGCAGCTTAGCGCTAGGGGAGAACACTGAAGCTTTCTTT. This sequence encodes CASSLALGENTEAFF.

This clone has only a few counts. This chain links TRBV6-2 or TRBV6-3 with TRBJ2-1; 12 bases agree with TRBD2. The ends lost 2 bases at V and 8 bases at J; junction bases unmatched: 7. Looked up from germline, CDR1 is MNHEY and CDR2 is SVGEGT. The length of the CDR3 is 16 residues. CDR3 residues: CASSYPPSGRAHEQFF. CDR3 nucleotide sequence: TGTGCCAGCAGTTACCCCCCTAGCGGGAGGGCCCATGAGCAGTTCTTC.

The chain carries TRBV27 and TRBJ1-2, with TRBD1 matching 7 bases. Losses at the gene ends were 2 bases for V and 9 bases for J; bases not matched to a gene: 6. The CDR3 is made up of 13 amino acids. Germline CDR1 and CDR2: MNHEY and SMNVEV (reference sequence). CDR3 protein: CASSLDRGRRYTF. The CDR3 DNA follows: TGTGCCAGCAGTTTAGATAGGGGGCGACGCTACACCTTC.